This record covers a single TCR beta chain. The data stem from a study of blood T cell repertoires in COVID-19. The CDR3 has 16 amino acids. J gave up 7 bases and V 5 bases, and 13 bases lay outside the gene matches. Germline loops: CDR1 LGHNA, CDR2 YSLEER. Authors' analysis steps: Estimates of nucleated cell counts were drawn from the amplification of reference gene primers. Measured with immunoSEQ multiplex PCR; TCRdb has only the in-frame clones, and not every one. V and J calls plus clone size are reproduced from that table; the DNA served to infer D and trimming. The sample has about 220,000 clones; 80% to 90% are singletons.

The sequencing input was peripheral blood. This rearrangement joins TRBV4-3 to TRBJ2-7; TRBD1 matches 11 bases. This clonotype was obtained from a young man with active or convalescent COVID-19. CDR3: CASSSSPGTGGKEQYF. The CDR3 DNA reads TGCGCCAGCAGCTCGTCCCCCGGGACAGGGGGTAAGGAGCAGTACTTC.